This paragraph reports one T cell receptor beta chain. The sample comes from a study of PD-1 blockade in classical Hodgkin lymphoma. V was pared by 4 bases and J by 3 bases, with 8 bases of the junction left unmatched. The CDR3 runs 17 residues. Germline V gives CDR1 SGHNT, CDR2 YYREEE (reference sequence). The method was immunoSEQ multiplex PCR; TCRdb's version includes in-frame clones alone and lacks a portion of them. The table has 35,000 to 50,000 clones, more than 70% seen once. Each of the patients experienced relapse following autologous stem cell transplantation, and their brentuximab vedotin exposure differed.

The chain uses TRBV5-4 and TRBJ2-3, with TRBD2 identical over 13 bases. This specimen was peripheral blood mononuclear cells (PBMCs), taken at baseline. The receptor comes from a human donor with classical Hodgkin lymphoma. In DNA form, the CDR3 reads TGTGCCAGCAGCCCACTAGCGGGAGGGCTCGTGACAGATACGCAGTATTTT. This encodes CASSPLAGGLVTDTQYF. Full variable domain (remainder filled in from reference TRBV5-4 and TRBJ2-3): ETGVTQSPTHLIKTRGQQVTLRCSSQSGHNTVSWYQQALGQGPQFIFQYYREEENGRGNFPPRFSGLQFPNYSSELNVNALELDDSALYLCASSPLAGGLVTDTQYFGPGTRLTVL.